This TCR beta chain came from a study of human T cells and chemical hapten exposure. Turning to the study itself: The patient population, which was mostly female, had alopecia areata, totalis or universalis.

After removal of 4 bases from V and 7 bases from J, the junction contained 6 bases not matched to a gene. From germline, CDR1 is MNHEY and CDR2 SVGEGT. The CDR3 has 14 amino acids. Time point given: patch test 1, 2 weeks after DPC sensitization. Treatment reported: therapeutic diphenylcyclopropenone sensitization with weekly scalp DPC. Donors were 18 to 70-year-old alopecia patients suitable for DPC. This clonotype has just a few counts. Per the original methods: The median was approximately 89,000 TCRs per sample, ranging roughly 20,000 to 690,600. MiXCR, run by TCRdb on the RACE reads, gives a single entry per CDR3 protein. TCRdb's processing, not the authors', yielded these V and J calls. This sample yields a few hundred thousand distinct CDR3 sequences, of which around 5% are seen a single time; approximately 2.3% belongs to the top ten.

The V and J genes are TRBV6-2 or TRBV6-3 and TRBJ2-3; 9 nucleotides line up with TRBD2. This receptor was obtained from a woman between 50 and 59 years old with alopecia areata. Some clones in this sample may be carry-over from other donors' samples. The source material was whole blood, sampled in connection with sensitization to the hapten diphenylcyclopropenone (DPC). CDR3 DNA: TGTGCCAGCAGTTCGCGGGAGGGCCTGAATACGCAGTATTTT. Its protein product is CASSSREGLNTQYF.